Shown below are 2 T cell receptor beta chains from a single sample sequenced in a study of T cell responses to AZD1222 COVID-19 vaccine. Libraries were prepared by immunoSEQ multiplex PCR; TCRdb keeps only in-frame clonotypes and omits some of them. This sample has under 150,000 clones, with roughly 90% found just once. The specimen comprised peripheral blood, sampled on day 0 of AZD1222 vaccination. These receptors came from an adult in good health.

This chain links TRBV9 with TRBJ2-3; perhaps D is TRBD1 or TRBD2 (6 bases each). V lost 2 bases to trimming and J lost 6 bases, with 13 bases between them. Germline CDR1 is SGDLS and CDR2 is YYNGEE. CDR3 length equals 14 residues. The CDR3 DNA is TGTGCCAGCAGCGTGGCCAGAGGGGGGGATACGCAGTATTTT. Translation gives CASSVARGGDTQYF.

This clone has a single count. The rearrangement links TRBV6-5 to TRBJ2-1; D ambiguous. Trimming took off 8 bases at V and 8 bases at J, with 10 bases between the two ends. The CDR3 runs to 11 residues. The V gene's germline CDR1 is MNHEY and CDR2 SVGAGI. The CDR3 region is CASGVIYEQFF. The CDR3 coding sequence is TGTGCCAGCGGGGTTATCTATGAGCAGTTCTTC.